What follows are 30 T cell receptor beta chains derived from one specimen sequenced in a study of blood T cell repertoires in COVID-19. Generated by immunoSEQ multiplex PCR, the TCRdb table keeps only in-frame clones and is missing some. The data hold roughly 200,000 clones, with 80% to 90% observed a single time. Sequences were obtained from peripheral blood. Source of these receptors: a man older than 75 with acute or convalescent COVID-19.

V gene TRBV6-5 combines with J gene TRBJ1-1; 8 bases are shared with TRBD1. Per the germline V gene, CDR1 is MNHEY and CDR2 is SVGAGI. This CDR3 contains 15 residues. V was pared by 6 bases and J by 1 base, with 7 bases of the junction left unmatched. CDR3 nucleotides: TGTGCCAGCAGCTTTCGGGGACAGGCGAACACTGAAGCTTTCTTT. It translates to CASSFRGQANTEAFF.

CDR3 loop: CASSPGLGYIPQPQHF. The CDR3 coding sequence is TGTGCCAGCAGTCCCGGGTTAGGTTACATTCCTCAGCCCCAGCATTTT. V gene TRBV27 combines with J gene TRBJ1-5; D call uncertain. Germline loops: CDR1 MNHEY, CDR2 SMNVEV (reference sequence). Deletions cut 5 bases from V and 6 bases from J, with 20 bases between. This CDR3 comprises 16 residues.

This chain links TRBV5-1 with TRBJ1-6, with TRBD1 as a possible D gene (6 bases). Per the germline V gene, CDR1 is SGHRS and CDR2 is YFSETQ. V was clipped by 4 bases and J by 5 bases, with 13 bases between them. The CDR3 totals 15 residues. CDR3 residues: CASSRTGYNNSPLHF. CDR3 nucleotide sequence: TGCGCCAGCAGCCGCACAGGGTATAATAATTCACCCCTCCACTTT.

The chain couples TRBV4-1 to TRBJ2-3; 8 bases match TRBD2. Trimming removed 4 bases from V and 0 bases from J; junction bases left unmatched: 9. CDR3 size: 17 residues. Germline V gene sequence: CDR1 MGHRA, CDR2 YSYEKL. Here the CDR3 DNA reads TGCGCCAGCAGCCGAACGCCTGCGGGAGGAAGCACAGATACGCAGTATTTT. Its protein product is CASSRTPAGGSTDTQYF.

The V and J genes are TRBV7-7 and TRBJ2-5; 13 positions match TRBD2. J was trimmed by 3 bases and V by 4 bases; bases with no gene match: 5. Germline V gene lookup returns CDR1 SSHAT and CDR2 FNYEAQ (reference sequence). This CDR3 comprises 16 residues. The DNA for the CDR3 is TGTGCCAGCAGCTCCTCGGGACTAGCGGGAAAAGAGACCCAGTACTTC. It translates to CASSSSGLAGKETQYF.

This clone was seen only a few times. The genes are TRBV14 and TRBJ1-1, with a tentative D call TRBD1 (5 bases). The V end was cut by 3 bases, the J end by 5 bases, with 16 bases between. Germline CDR1 is SGHDN and CDR2 is FVKESK. The CDR3 length is 15 residues. The CDR3 DNA follows: TGTGCCAGCAGCCAGATTGACAGATTAGGGACTGAAGCTTTCTTT. This translates into CASSQIDRLGTEAFF.

Concerning this clone: Germline and junction disagree at one end, which may indicate a read error. CDR3 in DNA: TGTGCCAGCAGGGAAGGGTTTGGGAGCTCCTACGAGCAGTACTTC. Encoded protein: CASREGFGSSYEQYF. The chain uses TRBV6-1 and TRBJ2-7, with D possibly matching TRBD2 (5 bases). There are 15 residues in the CDR3. Germline CDR1 MNHNS, CDR2 SASEGT.

The V gene is TRBV18, the J gene TRBJ1-1; unclear D gene. V lost 3 bases, J lost 2 bases, and 7 bases lay in between. The CDR3 covers 13 residues. Germline V gives CDR1 KGHSH, CDR2 LQKENI. The CDR3 bases are TGTGCCAGCTCACCGGGAGTTAACACTGAAGCTTTCTTT. Translated, it gives CASSPGVNTEAFF.

The gene calls are TRBV2 and TRBJ1-1, with a weak D call TRBD1 (6 bases). V was trimmed by 4 bases and J by 9 bases, leaving 12 bases between them. CDR1 is SNHLY and CDR2 is FYNNEI in the germline V gene. This CDR3 is 12 amino acids long. CDR3 coding DNA: TGTGCCAGCAGTGGGGGGCCCCAAAAAGCTTTCTTT. Translated, it gives CASSGGPQKAFF.

The table lists this clone with a few counts. V usage is TRBV7-9 and J usage is TRBJ2-7; perhaps TRBD2 as D (5 bases). Looked up from germline, CDR1 is SEHNR and CDR2 is FQNEAQ (reference sequence). Trimming stripped 5 bases from V and 0 bases from J, with 8 bases between. CDR3 length equals 13 residues. CDR3 coding DNA: TGTGCCAGCAGCACCCGGGACTCCTACGAGCAGTACTTC. Its protein product is CASSTRDSYEQYF.

This clone has a single count. This sequence joins TRBV11-2 and TRBJ2-7; 8 positions match TRBD2. This CDR3 has 17 amino acids. Germline V gene lookup returns CDR1 SGHAT and CDR2 FQNNGV. V was pared by 5 bases and J by 0 bases, with 12 bases of the junction left unmatched. The CDR3 region has the DNA TGTGCCAGCAGCCTGACCTTTAGCGGGATTAGCTCCTACGAGCAGTACTTC. Amino acids: CASSLTFSGISSYEQYF.

This chain joins TRBV4-1 and TRBJ1-6; TRBD1 is a possible D gene (6 bases). The CDR3 consists of 16 residues. Trimming cost V 1 base and J 8 bases, with 15 bases left between them. CDR1 is MGHRA and CDR2 is YSYEKL in the germline V gene. The CDR3 region has the DNA TGCGCCAGCAGCCAAGCCTTCCAGGGGACGGATTCACCCCTCCACTTT. Residues: CASSQAFQGTDSPLHF.

The chain employs TRBV5-1 and TRBJ2-3; the D gene is possibly TRBD1 (5 bases). Germline loops: CDR1 SGHRS, CDR2 YFSETQ. CDR3 length equals 16 residues. V was shortened by 1 base and J by 4 bases, with 16 bases between the two germline ends. As DNA, the CDR3 is TGCGCCAGCAGCTTGCCACAGGCAGCCAGCGCAGATACGCAGTATTTT. Its translation is CASSLPQAASADTQYF.

CDR3 DNA sequence: TGTGCCAGCAGCTTTAGAGAGACCCAGTACTTC. Residues: CASSFRETQYF. The chain employs TRBV5-8 and TRBJ2-5; no clear D. Trimming took 2 bases from V and 4 from J, leaving 3 bases between them. The germline CDR1 and CDR2 sequences are SGHTS and YDEGEE. The CDR3 extends over 11 amino acids. Drawing the rest from reference TRBV5-8 and TRBJ2-5, the complete variable domain is EAGVTQSPTHLIKTRGQQATLRCSPISGHTSVYWYQQALGLGLQFLLWYDEGEERNRGNFPPRFSGRQFPNYSSELNVNALELEDSALYLCASSFRETQYFGPGTRLLVL.

The chain links TRBV19 to TRBJ1-5; perhaps TRBD1 as D (5 bases). V was cut by 1 base and J by 11 bases, with 21 bases left in between. Germline V gives CDR1 LNHDA, CDR2 SQIVND (reference sequence). This CDR3 region has 16 residues. The CDR3 loop is CASSIAVQGSLRAQHF. For the CDR3, the DNA is TGTGCCAGTAGTATAGCCGTTCAGGGCTCTCTTAGGGCCCAGCATTTT.

The rearrangement links TRBV4-1 to TRBJ2-1; TRBD2 agrees at 15 bases. Germline CDR1 is MGHRA and CDR2 is YSYEKL. Unmatched junction bases numbered 6, after V lost 3 bases and J lost 0 bases. The CDR3 covers 19 residues. CDR3 sequence reads: CASSQGTSGRSSSYNEQFF. CDR3 DNA: TGCGCCAGCAGCCAGGGGACTAGCGGGAGGTCCAGCTCCTACAATGAGCAGTTCTTC.

The chain carries TRBV19 and TRBJ1-3; D gene ambiguous. From germline, CDR1 is LNHDA and CDR2 SQIVND (reference sequence). The CDR3 contains 11 residues. Between the trimmed V and J ends, which lost 9 bases and 1 base, there was a span of 4 bases. The DNA of the CDR3 is TGTGCCAGCGAGTCTGGAAACACCATATATTTT. As protein: CASESGNTIYF.

V usage is TRBV10-3 and J usage is TRBJ2-3; no clear D. V shed 3 bases and J shed 0 bases, with 10 bases lying between them. Germline V CDR1 and CDR2: ENHRY, SYGVKD. This CDR3 contains 15 residues. This chain's CDR3 is CAISESGPSTDTQYF. The CDR3 region has the DNA TGTGCCATCAGTGAATCTGGGCCGAGCACAGATACGCAGTATTTT.

The V and J genes are TRBV12-3 or TRBV12-4 and TRBJ2-7, with D possibly TRBD2 on 5 matching bases. V dropped 5 bases and J dropped 4 bases, with 12 bases sitting between them. The CDR3 is 13 residues long. CDR3 loop: CASSSHSGYEQYF. CDR3 DNA sequence: TGTGCCAGCAGTAGCCACAGCGGATACGAGCAGTACTTC.

The V call is TRBV28, the J call TRBJ2-1; 8 bases agree with TRBD1. The CDR3 contains 14 residues. With V trimmed by 5 bases and J by 9 bases, 9 bases remained unmatched. Per germline, CDR1 MDHEN and CDR2 SYDVKM. The CDR3: CASSPGQVWAEQFF. As DNA, the CDR3 is TGTGCCAGCAGTCCGGGACAGGTGTGGGCTGAGCAGTTCTTC.

This CDR3 is CASSLGGPSPGELFF. The CDR3 region has the DNA TGTGCCAGCAGCTTAGGAGGGCCATCGCCTGGGGAGCTGTTTTTT. The chain links TRBV7-3 to TRBJ2-2, with D possibly being TRBD2 (6 bases). Germline V lookup: CDR1 SGHTA, CDR2 FQGTGA. V was trimmed by 2 bases and J by 8 bases, leaving 15 bases between them. The CDR3 extends over 15 amino acids.

The chain links TRBV5-6 to TRBJ1-2; D is undetermined. This CDR3 is built from 11 residues. Germline loops: CDR1 SGHDT, CDR2 YYEEEE. The V gene lost 3 bases and the J gene lost 5 bases, with 5 bases spanning the gap. CDR3 residues: CASSWRYGYTF. In nucleotides, the CDR3 is TGTGCCAGCAGCTGGAGGTATGGCTACACCTTC. Full variable domain (outside the CDR3, taken from reference TRBV5-6 and TRBJ1-2): DAGVTQSPTHLIKTRGQQVTLRCSPKSGHDTVSWYQQALGQGPQFIFQYYEEEERQRGNFPDRFSGHQFPNYSSELNVNALLLGDSALYLCASSWRYGYTFGSGTRLTVV.

This sequence joins TRBV5-1 and TRBJ2-3, with D tentatively TRBD2 (6 bases). The CDR3 sequence is 14 residues long. Trimming removed 6 bases at V and 0 bases at J, with 11 bases between. Germline loops: CDR1 SGHRS, CDR2 YFSETQ. The CDR3 DNA reads TGCGCCAGCAACGGAGGGATCAGCACAGATACGCAGTATTTT. This encodes CASNGGISTDTQYF.

V gene TRBV7-2 combines with J gene TRBJ2-1, with D perhaps TRBD2 (6 bases). This CDR3 comprises 16 residues. Germline values: CDR1 SGHTA, CDR2 FQGNSA. With 4 bases removed from V and 0 bases from J, the gap between germline ends came to 13 bases. CDR3 bases: TGTGCCAGCAGCTCGGGTAGCGGAGTCTCCTACAATGAGCAGTTCTTC. Its protein is CASSSGSGVSYNEQFF.

V is TRBV10-1 and J is TRBJ2-1; D is unclear. The V end was cut by 3 bases, the J end by 2 bases, with 5 bases between. CDR1 is WNHNN, CDR2 SYGVQD, per germline (reference sequence). The CDR3 runs to 13 residues. DNA for the CDR3: TGCGCCAGCAGTGACGTCCCCTACAATGAGCAGTTCTTC. Translated: CASSDVPYNEQFF.

The chain carries TRBV6-2 or TRBV6-3 and TRBJ2-1; 10 nucleotides agree with TRBD2. The V segment lost 1 base and the J segment 10 bases; nucleotides outside the gene matches: 13. Germline CDR1 MNHEY, CDR2 SVGEGT. The CDR3 has 17 amino acids. The CDR3: CASSYYPLAGAIGEQFF. The CDR3 DNA follows: TGTGCCAGCAGTTACTACCCTCTAGCGGGAGCTATCGGGGAGCAGTTCTTC.

This sequence joins TRBV7-2 and TRBJ2-2; a weak D match, TRBD2 (6 bases). Per the germline V gene, CDR1 is SGHTA and CDR2 is FQGNSA. The CDR3 loop spans 15 amino acids. The ends were cut back, 7 bases at V and 8 bases at J, with 20 bases in the middle. Here the CDR3 DNA reads TGTGCCAGCATCCCGGGAGTCCTCGGCCGTGGGGAGCTGTTTTTT. It is translated as CASIPGVLGRGELFF.

The chain is built from TRBV19 and TRBJ2-1; D might be TRBD2 (5 bases). The germline V and J ends were trimmed by 7 bases and 5 bases, with 18 bases remaining between them. Germline V gene lookup returns CDR1 LNHDA and CDR2 SQIVND (reference sequence). The CDR3 runs 15 residues. CDR3 sequence: CASKEGEAKDNEQFF. The CDR3 nucleotides read TGTGCCAGTAAAGAGGGAGAAGCGAAGGACAATGAGCAGTTCTTC.

This chain links TRBV19 with TRBJ2-6; D is possibly TRBD1 (6 bases). V gave up 0 bases and J gave up 2 bases, with 14 bases separating them. The CDR3 consists of 18 residues. Germline CDR1 LNHDA, CDR2 SQIVND (reference sequence). The CDR3: CASSIEARGVPGANVLTF. In nucleotides, the CDR3 is TGTGCCAGTAGTATAGAGGCCAGGGGAGTCCCTGGGGCCAACGTCCTGACTTTC.

This clone was seen just once. The rearrangement uses TRBV7-8 and TRBJ2-2; D possibly corresponds to TRBD1 (6 bases). This CDR3 has 14 amino acids. Germline lookup yields CDR1 SGHVS and CDR2 FQNEAQ. The germline V and J ends were trimmed by 0 bases and 6 bases, with 8 bases remaining between them. CDR3 in amino acids: CASSLAPGAGELFF. The CDR3 DNA sequence: TGTGCCAGCAGCTTAGCGCCAGGGGCCGGGGAGCTGTTTTTT.